Listed below are T cell receptor beta chains from one sample, sequenced in a study of shared clonotypes between healthy human individuals. Only in-frame clones appear in the TCRdb table, and some are missing; sequencing was by immunoSEQ multiplex PCR. The sample lists 1.5 million to 2.5 million clones, 85% to 95% occurring once. The sequencing input was naive CD8+ T cells sorted from blood. These TCRs come from a man aged 18-30 years in good health. CDR3s include the opening cysteine and the closing phenylalanine or tryptophan. D genes are given only for firm matches. Some rows have no size entry. The others give once, few or many, or a class for an expanded clone.

d_gene	abundance	v_gene	len	j_gene	CDR3aa	CDR3nt
-	few	TRBV10-3	11	TRBJ1-4	CAADTNEKLFF	TGTGCCGCGGACACTAATGAAAAACTGTTTTTT
TRBD2	-	TRBV9	16	TRBJ2-5	CASSGPRAGGPETQYF	TGTGCCAGCAGCGGCCCCAGGGCGGGGGGGCCAGAGACCCAGTACTTC
TRBD2	-	TRBV5-1	15	TRBJ2-3	CASAHVAGGADTQYF	TGCGCCAGCGCCCACGTGGCGGGGGGTGCAGATACGCAGTATTTT
TRBD1	-	TRBV18	20	TRBJ2-7	CASSPPFGTGEGGWNYEQYF	TGTGCCAGCTCACCACCTTTTGGGACAGGGGAGGGAGGATGGAACTACGAGCAGTACTTC
TRBD1	once	TRBV27	14	TRBJ1-2	CASSSPGQGTGYTF	TGTGCCAGCAGTTCCCCGGGACAGGGGACTGGCTACACCTTC
-	-	TRBV6-1	16	TRBJ1-1	CASSEVRGDTNTEAFF	TGTGCCAGCAGTGAAGTTAGGGGGGACACTAACACTGAAGCTTTCTTT
TRBD2	-	TRBV28	18	TRBJ2-3	CASSFKLAGGGPTDTQYF	TGTGCCAGCAGTTTTAAACTAGCGGGGGGGGGCCCCACAGATACGCAGTATTTT
TRBD2	-	TRBV11-2	14	TRBJ2-7	CASTLTREGNEQYF	TGTGCCAGCACGCTCACGCGGGAGGGTAACGAGCAGTACTTC
TRBD1	-	TRBV9	15	TRBJ1-4	CASSPTGELNEKLFF	TGTGCCAGCAGCCCTACAGGGGAATTAAATGAAAAACTGTTTTTT
TRBD2	-	TRBV10-3	17	TRBJ2-3	CAISDPNKRGGPDTQYF	TGTGCCATCAGTGACCCCAATAAGCGGGGGGGCCCAGATACGCAGTATTTT
-	-	TRBV6-1	12	TRBJ1-1	CASTWGNTEAFF	TGTGCCAGCACCTGGGGGAACACTGAAGCTTTCTTT
-	-	TRBV29-1	13	TRBJ1-1	CSVEDLRNTEAFF	TGCAGCGTTGAAGATCTAAGGAACACTGAAGCTTTCTTT
-	-	TRBV10-3	13	TRBJ2-5	CAISESPEETQYF	TGTGCCATCAGTGAGTCTCCTGAGGAGACCCAGTACTTC
-	-	TRBV4-1	13	TRBJ1-1	CASSQDPGIEAFF	TGCGCCAGCAGCCAAGACCCAGGAATTGAAGCTTTCTTT
TRBD1	-	TRBV2	15	TRBJ2-3	CASRPGTGSRDTQYF	TGTGCCAGCAGGCCCGGGACAGGGAGCCGAGATACGCAGTATTTT
-	-	TRBV2	17	TRBJ2-2	CASSEDTRVLETGELFF	TGTGCCAGCAGTGAAGATACTAGAGTTTTGGAGACCGGGGAGCTGTTTTTT
-	-	TRBV4-1	15	TRBJ2-5	CASSHSAGLQETQYF	TGCGCCAGCAGCCATTCCGCGGGGCTTCAAGAGACCCAGTACTTC
TRBD1	-	TRBV27	14	TRBJ1-2	CASSRTGVNYGYTF	TGTGCCAGCAGCCGGACAGGAGTTAACTATGGCTACACCTTC
TRBD1	-	TRBV28	15	TRBJ2-2	CASSFLTGVLGELFF	TGTGCCAGCAGTTTTCTAACAGGGGTCTTGGGGGAGCTGTTTTTT
TRBD2	once	TRBV30	13	TRBJ2-1	CASVGGRGSEQFF	TGTGCCTCCGTAGGCGGGAGGGGGAGTGAGCAGTTCTTC
-	-	TRBV7-8	14	TRBJ2-5	CASSLGVGWETQYF	TGTGCCAGCAGTCTCGGGGTTGGGTGGGAGACCCAGTACTTC
-	-	TRBV5-4	19	TRBJ1-2	CASSSTTQGSAETNYGYTF	TGTGCCAGCAGCAGCACTACTCAGGGGTCGGCAGAGACTAACTATGGCTACACCTTC
-	-	TRBV10-2	14	TRBJ2-1	CASSESYRQNEQFF	TGCGCCAGCAGTGAGTCATACAGACAGAATGAGCAGTTCTTC
TRBD1	-	TRBV19	12	TRBJ1-6	CAAGTGNSPLHF	TGTGCCGCCGGGACAGGAAATTCACCCCTCCACTTT